These 6 T cell receptor beta chains originate from one sample sequenced in a study of OX40 agonist ivuxolimab in advanced cancers. Only in-frame clones appear in the TCRdb table, and some are missing; sequencing was by immunoSEQ multiplex PCR. This sample has 65,000 to 85,000 clones, with just over 90% found just once. The source material was CD4+ or CD8+ T cells sorted from blood, sampled in a trial of the OX40 agonist ivuxolimab. The receptor set was obtained from an adult with an advanced solid tumor such as melanoma, head and neck, liver or kidney cancer.

This chain connects TRBV6-5 to TRBJ2-7; 8 bases line up with TRBD1. Germline CDR1 reads MNHEY; CDR2 reads SVGAGI. V gave up 2 bases and J gave up 5 bases; unmatched junction bases: 5. This CDR3 has 14 residues. CDR3 coding DNA: TGTGCCAGCAGTTACGGGACAGGTCGGAACGAGCAGTACTTC. This gives the protein CASSYGTGRNEQYF.

The table lists this clone with a count of one. The chain carries TRBV5-1 and TRBJ2-2; the D is unclear. CDR3 length: 18 residues. Trimming stripped 0 bases from V and 3 bases from J, with 18 bases between. CDR1 and CDR2 (germline): SGHRS, YFSETQ. The DNA of the CDR3 is TGCGCCAGCAGCTTGGCCCCAGTCCGCGTACTGGACACCGGGGAGCTGTTTTTT. Protein sequence: CASSLAPVRVLDTGELFF.

J is TRBJ2-5 and V is TRBV18; no firm D call. The CDR3 loop spans 15 amino acids. From germline, CDR1 is KGHSH and CDR2 LQKENI. The ends were cut back, 2 bases at V and 2 bases at J, with 12 bases in the middle. CDR3 nucleotides: TGTGCCAGCTCACCAGGGCAGACCGTTCAAGAGACCCAGTACTTC. Translating it yields CASSPGQTVQETQYF.

CDR3 in amino acids: CSVEERDNEQFF. As DNA, the CDR3 is TGCAGCGTTGAAGAGAGGGACAATGAGCAGTTCTTC. This rearrangement joins TRBV29-1 to TRBJ2-1, with D tentatively TRBD2 (5 bases). V was shortened by 0 bases and J by 5 bases, with 5 bases between the two germline ends. The CDR3 is 12 residues long. Looked up from germline, CDR1 is SQVTM and CDR2 is ANQGSEA.

The chain is built from TRBV25-1 and TRBJ1-5; 8 nucleotides line up with TRBD1. Germline CDR1 is MGHDK and CDR2 is SYGVNS. This CDR3 has 14 residues. Unmatched junction bases numbered 7, after V lost 6 bases and J lost 6 bases. The CDR3 DNA sequence: TGTGCCAGCAGCCCGGGACAGGTGACTCAGCCCCAGCATTTT. It yields the protein CASSPGQVTQPQHF.

This clone has just a few counts. The V gene is TRBV15, the J gene TRBJ1-2, with TRBD1 as a possible D gene (5 bases). Germline loops: CDR1 LNHNV, CDR2 YYDKDF (reference sequence). Deletions cut 0 bases from V and 1 base from J, with 9 bases between. This CDR3 contains 15 residues. CDR3 in amino acids: CATSRDRDGNYGYTF. The CDR3 DNA follows: TGTGCCACCAGCAGAGATCGGGACGGTAACTATGGCTACACCTTC.